This TCR beta chain appears in the sequencing data of a study of shared clonotypes between healthy human individuals. Study-level background: Participating donors consisted of a couple of women and a few men aged 18 to 49. General study results and limits: Estimated clonotype richness was generally higher in naive than memory subsets.

CDR3 size: 14 residues. Germline V gene sequence: CDR1 SGHNT, CDR2 YENEEA. V trimming: 5 bases; J trimming: 7 bases; junction bases outside the gene matches: 6. Remarks on this clone: Its specificity is not known.

Measured with immunoSEQ multiplex PCR; TCRdb has only the in-frame clones, and not every one. The table has roughly 1,500,000 clones, approximately 98.5% seen once. Sequenced input: naive CD4+ T cells sorted from blood. Subset denoted: CD45RA+ positively selected. The chain couples TRBV11-3 to TRBJ1-1; 11 positions agree with TRBD1. The TCR comes from a man aged 25-45 years in good health. CDR3 in DNA: TGTGCCAGCAGCCAGGACAGGGGGCAGGGTGAAGCTTTCTTT. As protein: CASSQDRGQGEAFF. Full variable domain (rest looked up from reference TRBV11-3 and TRBJ1-1): EAGVVQSPRYKIIEKKQPVAFWCNPISGHNTLYWYLQNLGQGPELLIRYENEEAVDDSQLPKDRFSAERLKGVDSTLKIQPAELGDSAVYLCASSQDRGQGEAFFGQGTRLTVV.